The 18 T cell receptor beta chains below come from one sample, sequenced in a study of T cell changes during pregnancy in multiple sclerosis. Clones were read by immunoSEQ multiplex PCR, and TCRdb kept only the in-frame ones, dropping some. The sample consists of about 60,000 clones, 90% to 95% of them appearing once. The sample here was CD4+ T cells from peripheral blood mononuclear cells, taken in the first trimester of pregnancy. These receptor sequences come from a female donor with multiple sclerosis, enrolled in a pregnancy study.

The V gene is TRBV7-3, the J gene TRBJ2-1; 7 bases agree with TRBD1. CDR1 and CDR2 from the germline V gene are SGHTA and FQGTGA. Trimming removed 4 bases from V and 6 bases from J; junction bases left unmatched: 6. The CDR3 is 14 residues long. CDR3 DNA: TGTGCCAGCAGCTCGGGACAGAAAAGCAATGAGCAGTTCTTC. Translated, it gives CASSSGQKSNEQFF.

The chain employs TRBV27 and TRBJ1-5; 8 bases map to TRBD1. CDR3 size: 14 residues. Germline V lookup: CDR1 MNHEY, CDR2 SMNVEV (reference sequence). J was trimmed by 9 bases and V by 0 bases; bases with no gene match: 4. The CDR3 is CASSLSRTGRPQHF. DNA of the CDR3: TGTGCCAGCAGTTTATCCCGGACAGGGAGGCCCCAGCATTTT.

The J gene is TRBJ1-2, the V gene TRBV27, with 8 bases fitting TRBD1. V lost 5 bases to trimming and J lost 4 bases; unmatched junction nucleotides: 6. Germline V gene data show CDR1 as MNHEY and CDR2 as SMNVEV (reference sequence). The length of the CDR3 is 14 residues. The CDR3 DNA is TGTGCCAGCAGTCTCCGACAGGGGCTCTATGGCTACACCTTC. Protein: CASSLRQGLYGYTF.

The chain combines TRBV27 with TRBJ1-2, with 7 bases matching TRBD1. Germline lookup yields CDR1 MNHEY and CDR2 SMNVEV (reference sequence). The CDR3 is 15 residues long. The J segment lost 2 bases and the V segment lost 3 bases, leaving 6 bases of the junction unmatched. CDR3 amino acids: CASSFGGGQNYGYTF. The CDR3 DNA reads TGTGCCAGCAGTTTTGGAGGGGGACAGAACTATGGCTACACCTTC.

V gene TRBV7-2 combines with J gene TRBJ2-5, with D maybe TRBD2 (5 bases). V was pared by 5 bases and J by 2 bases, with 18 bases between. Looked up from germline, CDR1 is SGHTA and CDR2 is FQGNSA. CDR3 length equals 16 residues. DNA of the CDR3: TGTGCCAGCAGCCGTAGACTAAGAGTATCTCAAGAGACCCAGTACTTC. Amino acid sequence: CASSRRLRVSQETQYF.

This chain links TRBV2 with TRBJ2-3, with D possibly being TRBD2 (6 bases). CDR1 is SNHLY, CDR2 FYNNEI, per germline. Trimming pared 6 bases from V and 4 bases from J, leaving 14 bases between. The CDR3 loop spans 14 amino acids. The CDR3 spells CASSYGTPADTQYF. In DNA, the CDR3 is TGTGCCAGCAGCTACGGGACTCCCGCAGATACGCAGTATTTT.

CDR3 bases: TGTGCCAGCAGTTTAATTACAGGGGGGGAGGAGACCCAGTACTTC. It yields the protein CASSLITGGEETQYF. The V and J genes are TRBV25-1 and TRBJ2-5; D is perhaps TRBD1 (8 bases). V shed 5 bases and J shed 5 bases, with 18 bases lying between them. This CDR3 comprises 15 residues. Per germline, CDR1 MGHDK and CDR2 SYGVNS. Based on the CDR3 plus reference TRBV25-1 and TRBJ2-5, the full variable domain is EADIYQTPRYLVIGTGKKITLECSQTMGHDKMYWYQQDPGMELHLIHYSYGVNSTEKGDLSSESTVSRIRTEHFPLTLESARPSHTSQYLCASSLITGGEETQYFGPGTRLLVL.

J is TRBJ2-3 and V is TRBV5-4, with 7 nucleotides matching TRBD2. Germline CDR1 and CDR2: SGHNT and YYREEE (reference sequence). V lost 3 bases to trimming and J lost 6 bases; unmatched junction nucleotides: 13. There are 16 residues in the CDR3. CDR3 amino acids: CASSWDGLVGRDTQYF. Written as DNA, the CDR3 is TGTGCCAGCAGCTGGGATGGACTAGTTGGTCGGGATACGCAGTATTTT. The full variable domain, rest sourced from reference TRBV5-4 and TRBJ2-3, is ETGVTQSPTHLIKTRGQQVTLRCSSQSGHNTVSWYQQALGQGPQFIFQYYREEENGRGNFPPRFSGLQFPNYSSELNVNALELDDSALYLCASSWDGLVGRDTQYFGPGTRLTVL.

The chain uses TRBV27 and TRBJ2-6; possibly TRBD1 for D (5 bases). Germline lookup yields CDR1 MNHEY and CDR2 SMNVEV (reference sequence). The V end lost 3 bases, the J end lost 5 bases, and 11 bases lay between the germline ends. This CDR3 has 15 residues. Written as DNA, the CDR3 is TGTGCCAGCAGTTTGATCCAGGGCTGGGCCAACGTCCTGACTTTC. It encodes CASSLIQGWANVLTF.

The chain joins TRBV7-2 to TRBJ2-1; 7 bases fit TRBD2. The germline gives CDR1 SGHTA, CDR2 FQGNSA. V gave up 5 bases and J gave up 8 bases; unmatched junction bases: 18. CDR3 size: 17 residues. CDR3: CASSVVIGTITGHEQFF. The CDR3 DNA reads TGTGCCAGCAGCGTAGTAATTGGGACTATAACCGGCCATGAGCAGTTCTTC. Combining the CDR3 with reference TRBV7-2 and TRBJ2-1 gives the whole variable domain GAGVSQSPSNKVTEKGKDVELRCDPISGHTALYWYRQSLGQGLEFLIYFQGNSAPDKSGLPSDRFSAERTGGSVSTLTIQRTQQEDSAVYLCASSVVIGTITGHEQFFGPGTRLTVL.

This chain joins TRBV5-6 and TRBJ1-2, with a possible D match to TRBD1 (6 bases). Germline V CDR1 and CDR2: SGHDT, YYEEEE. This CDR3 contains 16 residues. The ends were cut back, 4 bases at V and 6 bases at J, with 22 bases in the middle. The CDR3, as DNA: TGTGCCAGCAGCCCCATTAGCCGGGGGGGCAGGGATGGCTACACCTTC. It codes for CASSPISRGGRDGYTF.

The rearrangement joins TRBV27 to TRBJ1-2; tentatively, D is TRBD1 (5 bases). The germline V gene has CDR1 MNHEY and CDR2 SMNVEV (reference sequence). V was cut by 2 bases and J by 4 bases, with 17 bases left in between. The CDR3 covers 16 residues. CDR3 residues: CASSLEGAGFLYGYTF. CDR3 bases: TGTGCCAGCAGTTTAGAAGGGGCCGGCTTCCTCTATGGCTACACCTTC.

The chain joins TRBV7-2 to TRBJ1-2; TRBD1 might be the D (5 bases). This CDR3 region has 13 residues. Germline V gene sequence: CDR1 SGHTA, CDR2 FQGNSA. V lost 3 bases and J lost 5, with 10 bases in between. The CDR3 bases are TGTGCCAGCAGCTTCGGGGGTGGTTATGGCTACACCTTC. This sequence encodes CASSFGGGYGYTF. The entire variable domain, with the rest obtained from reference TRBV7-2 and TRBJ1-2, is as follows: GAGVSQSPSNKVTEKGKDVELRCDPISGHTALYWYRQSLGQGLEFLIYFQGNSAPDKSGLPSDRFSAERTGGSVSTLTIQRTQQEDSAVYLCASSFGGGYGYTFGSGTRLTVV.

The rearrangement links TRBV5-1 to TRBJ2-7, with D unclear. The CDR3 totals 14 residues. Trimming stripped 2 bases from V and 2 bases from J, with 11 bases between. Per the germline V gene, CDR1 is SGHRS and CDR2 is YFSETQ. This CDR3 reads CASSFPGNTYEQYF. CDR3 DNA sequence: TGCGCCAGCAGCTTCCCAGGTAATACCTACGAGCAGTACTTC.

In its sample, this clone was seen once. V and J are TRBV19 and TRBJ2-2; 14 nucleotides align to TRBD2. This CDR3 is 20 amino acids long. J was trimmed by 0 bases and V by 3 bases; bases with no gene match: 9. Germline CDR1 is LNHDA and CDR2 is SQIVND (reference sequence). The CDR3, as DNA: TGTGCCAGTAGTATTCCGGGACTAGCGGGGGAGTTGGCGAACACCGGGGAGCTGTTTTTT. This codes for CASSIPGLAGELANTGELFF.

V and J are TRBV19 and TRBJ2-6; tentative D call: TRBD2 (6 bases). The germline V and J ends were trimmed by 6 bases and 1 base, with 10 bases remaining between them. The CDR3 runs 15 residues. Per germline, CDR1 LNHDA and CDR2 SQIVND (reference sequence). CDR3 in DNA: TGTGCCAGTAGAGTGGCGGGGTCTGGGGCCAACGTCCTGACTTTC. It translates to CASRVAGSGANVLTF. Together with reference TRBV19 and TRBJ2-6, the CDR3 gives the full variable domain: DGGITQSPKYLFRKEGQNVTLSCEQNLNHDAMYWYRQDPGQGLRLIYYSQIVNDFQKGDIAEGYSVSREKKESFPLTVTSAQKNPTAFYLCASRVAGSGANVLTFGAGSRLTVL.

CDR3: CAWSVLGREAFF. The CDR3 bases are TGTGCCTGGAGTGTTCTAGGCCGTGAAGCTTTCTTT. The gene calls are TRBV30 and TRBJ1-1; no firm D call. CDR1 is GTSNPN, CDR2 SVGIG, per germline (reference sequence). The CDR3 covers 12 residues. Trimming shortened V by 0 bases and J by 7 bases, and 9 bases separated the two germline ends.

In nucleotides, the CDR3 is TGTGCCAGCACCAAGGAACTGGGGGGCCAAGAGACCCAGTACTTC. It codes for CASTKELGGQETQYF. The chain is built from TRBV6-6 and TRBJ2-5; possibly TRBD2 for D (6 bases). CDR1 is MNHNY and CDR2 is SVGAGI in the germline V gene (reference sequence). Trimming stripped 7 bases from V and 1 base from J, with 16 bases between. The CDR3 is 15 residues long.